This T cell receptor (beta chain) was captured by sequencing in a study of blood T cell repertoires in COVID-19. Study background: Nucleic acid was either cDNA or gDNA, and it came from T cells, B-cell-depleted T cells, or PBMCs.

Using immunoSEQ multiplex PCR, the repertoire was profiled, and TCRdb retains in-frame clones only, with some absent. The repertoire has about 130,000 clones, about 84% of them found once; the top ten carry approximately 5%. V was clipped by 6 bases and J by 0 bases, with 12 bases between them. The CDR3 runs 13 residues. CDR1 and CDR2 (germline): GTSNPN, SVGIG (reference sequence). This chain uses TRBV30 with TRBJ2-7, with a possible D match to TRBD2 (6 bases). This clonotype was obtained from a human donor in a cohort sampled during active COVID-19. Source material: peripheral blood. The CDR3 protein is CACGSGSSYEQYF. For the CDR3, the DNA is TGTGCCTGCGGTAGCGGTTCCTCCTACGAGCAGTACTTC. Full variable domain (rest looked up from reference TRBV30 and TRBJ2-7): SQTIHQWPATLVQPVGSPLSLECTVEGTSNPNLYWYRQAAGRGLQLLFYSVGIGQISSEVPQNLSASRPQDRQFILSSKKLLLSDSGFYLCACGSGSSYEQYFGPGTRLTVT.